These T cell receptor beta chains were read from a single sample in a study of T cell responses to AZD1222 COVID-19 vaccine. Assay: immunoSEQ multiplex PCR; the TCRdb copy retains only in-frame clones and omits some. The sample includes some 170,000 clones, roughly 91% of them seen just once. The sample here was peripheral blood, taken on day 0 of AZD1222 vaccination. These receptors all come from an adult in good health. Each CDR3 is given with its conserved first and last residue. A D gene is named only where the DNA matches it firmly. Some rows mark clone size as missing; the rest say once, few, many or name a class of expanded clone.

clone_size d_call cdr3_length j_call v_call cdr3_nt cdr3_aa
. . 15 TRBJ1-1 TRBV7-9 TGTGCCAGCAGCCCGAGAGCTGCCCTGAACACTGAAGCTTTCTTT CASSPRAALNTEAFF
once TRBD2 17 TRBJ2-3 TRBV27 TGTGCCAGCAGTTTCTTGACTAGCGGGGGATCCACAGATACGCAGTATTTT CASSFLTSGGSTDTQYF
. . 10 TRBJ2-3 TRBV29-1 TGCAGCGTATCTTTGAGGACGCAGTATTTT CSVSLRTQYF
. . 14 TRBJ1-2 TRBV5-1 TGCGCCAGCAGCACGGCGCAGGGGAACTATGGCTACACCTTC CASSTAQGNYGYTF
. . 12 TRBJ1-2 TRBV5-1 TGCGCCAGCAGTCCCGGGGTTGGTGGCTACACCTTC CASSPGVGGYTF
. TRBD2 14 TRBJ2-7 TRBV5-1 TGCGCCAGCAGCCAAACTAGCGGGAGCTACGAGCAGTACTTC CASSQTSGSYEQYF
once . 13 TRBJ2-7 TRBV28 TGTGCCAGCAGTTGGGGAAGGGGGTACGAGCAGTACTTC CASSWGRGYEQYF
. . 15 TRBJ2-7 TRBV19 TGTGCCAGTAGTAGTGGGGACGCCAGCTCCTACGAGCAGTACTTC CASSSGDASSYEQYF
. . 11 TRBJ1-1 TRBV10-3 TGTGCCATCAGTGAGAGGAGTGGAGCTTTCTTT CAISERSGAFF
. TRBD1 13 TRBJ1-1 TRBV29-1 TGCAGCGTCCAAAGACAGGGTCCCACTGAAGCTTTCTTT CSVQRQGPTEAFF
once . 14 TRBJ1-2 TRBV7-9 TGTGCCAGCAGCTCAACTGACAGGCCCTATGGCTACACCTTC CASSSTDRPYGYTF
once TRBD1 15 TRBJ1-3 TRBV6-5 TGTGCCAGCAGACGGGACAGCGCGGTTGGAAACACCATATATTTT CASRRDSAVGNTIYF
. . 15 TRBJ2-2 TRBV5-1 TGCGCCAGCAGTCGAGGGAATTGGGACACCGGGGAGCTGTTTTTT CASSRGNWDTGELFF
few . 14 TRBJ2-7 TRBV4-1 TGCGCCAGCAGCCAAAGTCAGGGGTTGGGGGAGCAGTACTTC CASSQSQGLGEQYF
. . 15 TRBJ1-3 TRBV13 TGTGCCAGCAGCTTAGTAGGGGTGTCCGGAAACACCATATATTTT CASSLVGVSGNTIYF
. . 17 TRBJ1-6 TRBV6-6 TGTGCCAGCAGTCCGCGAGAGGACTTCCCCCTCGGGGCACCCCTCCACTTT CASSPREDFPLGAPLHF
. . 13 TRBJ1-1 TRBV7-3 TGTGCCAGCAGCATCACAGTTACCACTGAAGCTTTCTTT CASSITVTTEAFF
. TRBD2 15 TRBJ2-7 TRBV28 TGTGCCAGCACCACCGGGACTAGCGGAGGCTACGAGCAGTACTTC CASTTGTSGGYEQYF
. TRBD2 16 TRBJ2-1 TRBV5-4 TGTGCCAGCAGCGCGCAACTAGCGGGAGGTAACAATGAGCAGTTCTTC CASSAQLAGGNNEQFF
. TRBD1 13 TRBJ1-2 TRBV29-1 TGCAGCGCCGACCGACAGGGGGAAGGTGGCTACACCTTC CSADRQGEGGYTF
once . 17 TRBJ2-3 TRBV27 TGTGCCAGCAGTTTAAGGGGCAGGAGTGGGTCCACAGATACGCAGTATTTT CASSLRGRSGSTDTQYF
once . 14 TRBJ2-2 TRBV19 TGTGCCAGTAAGCCGGGAGCCACCACCCGGGAGCTGTTTTTT CASKPGATTRELFF
. . 16 TRBJ2-3 TRBV7-9 TGTGCCAGCAGCTTAGAGGGGCGGATGGGCACAGATACGCAGTATTTT CASSLEGRMGTDTQYF
. . 15 TRBJ2-2 TRBV9 TGTGCCAGCAGCGTAGAGGTGGGGAACACCGGGGAGCTGTTTTTT CASSVEVGNTGELFF
. TRBD1 16 TRBJ1-2 TRBV6-5 TGTGCCAGCAGTTACTCGGGTTCTGGACAGGGGTATGGCTACACCTTC CASSYSGSGQGYGYTF
. TRBD1 13 TRBJ1-2 TRBV5-1 TGCGCCAGCAGCTTGGACAGGGGGTATGGCTACACCTTC CASSLDRGYGYTF
. TRBD1 15 TRBJ1-6 TRBV14 TGTGCCAGCAGCCTAACCGGGACAGGGGTCTCACCCCTCCACTTT CASSLTGTGVSPLHF
. . 14 TRBJ2-2 TRBV6-5 TGTGCCAGCACGGGCGGGCCTAACACCGGGGAGCTGTTTTTT CASTGGPNTGELFF
. . 14 TRBJ2-3 TRBV2 TGTGCCAGCAGTGTGCGGCCCCGCACAGATACGCAGTATTTT CASSVRPRTDTQYF
. . 13 TRBJ2-7 TRBV19 TGTGCCAGTAGTATAAGGAACAGCTACGAGCAGTACTTC CASSIRNSYEQYF
. . 14 TRBJ2-1 TRBV5-1 TGCGCCAGCAGCTTGGGACAGACCTACAATGAGCAGTTCTTC CASSLGQTYNEQFF
. . 14 TRBJ1-2 TRBV19 TGTGCCAGTACCCGGGACCGACTCTTCTATGGCTACACCTTC CASTRDRLFYGYTF
. TRBD1 15 TRBJ1-1 TRBV28 TGTGCCAGCAGTTTTTGGACAGGGAAAATCACTGAAGCTTTCTTT CASSFWTGKITEAFF